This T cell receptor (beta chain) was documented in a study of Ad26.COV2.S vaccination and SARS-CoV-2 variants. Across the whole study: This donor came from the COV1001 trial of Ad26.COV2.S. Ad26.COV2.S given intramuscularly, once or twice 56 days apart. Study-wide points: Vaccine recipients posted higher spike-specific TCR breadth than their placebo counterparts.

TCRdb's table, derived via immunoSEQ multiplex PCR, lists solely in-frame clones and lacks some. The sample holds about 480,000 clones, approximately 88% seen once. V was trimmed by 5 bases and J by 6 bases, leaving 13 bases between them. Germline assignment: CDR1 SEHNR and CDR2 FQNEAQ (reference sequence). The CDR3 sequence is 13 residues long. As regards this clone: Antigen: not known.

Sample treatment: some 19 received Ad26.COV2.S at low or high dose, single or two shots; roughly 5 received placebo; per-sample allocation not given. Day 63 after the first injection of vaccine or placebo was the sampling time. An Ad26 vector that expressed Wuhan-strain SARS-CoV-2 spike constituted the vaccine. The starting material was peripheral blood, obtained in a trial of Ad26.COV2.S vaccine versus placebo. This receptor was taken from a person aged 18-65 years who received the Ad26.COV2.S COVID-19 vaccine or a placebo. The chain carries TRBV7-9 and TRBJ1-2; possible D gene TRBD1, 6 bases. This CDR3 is CASSNQQGNGYTF. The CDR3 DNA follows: TGTGCCAGCAGCAACCAACAGGGAAATGGCTACACCTTC. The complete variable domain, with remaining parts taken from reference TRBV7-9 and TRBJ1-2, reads DTGVSQNPRHKITKRGQNVTFRCDPISEHNRLYWYRQTLGQGPEFLTYFQNEAQLEKSRLLSDRFSAERPKGSFSTLEIQRTEQGDSAMYLCASSNQQGNGYTFGSGTRLTVV.